This TCR beta chain was sequenced during a study of shared clonotypes between healthy human individuals. About the study: For every donor, three CD4 naive, three CD4 memory, two CD8 naive and one CD8 memory plates were used.

With respect to this clone: The sample contains more than one DNA sequence encoding this CDR3.

Terminally differentiated effector memory CD45RA+ cells were excluded by CCR7 positive selection of CD45RO-negative cells. The data were produced by immunoSEQ multiplex PCR, yet TCRdb's version contains in-frame clones alone and is incomplete. Of about 2 million clones in the sample, about 95% are singletons; the top ten hold around 1.1%. The CDR3 has 12 residues. The V end was cut by 6 bases, the J end by 2 bases, with 4 bases between. Looked up from germline, CDR1 is WNHNN and CDR2 is SYGVQD (reference sequence). The source material was naive CD8+ T cells sorted from blood. The TCR was taken from a young man in good health. The rearrangement links TRBV10-1 to TRBJ2-2; D is unresolved. Here the CDR3 reads CASSENTGELFF. The DNA for the CDR3 is TGCGCCAGCAGCGAAAACACCGGGGAGCTGTTTTTT.